Below, 29 T cell receptor beta chains from the same sample are listed, as sequenced in a study of HIV-infected patients and healthy controls. Reverse transcription used roughly 480 ng RNA and constant-region primers for alpha and beta. Each of the alpha and beta chains got its own library through chain-specific third strand synthesis with indices. MiXCR was run by TCRdb on the 5' RACE reads, yielding one entry per CDR3 protein. The sample shows some 25,000 distinct CDR3 sequences, approximately 9% of them seen only once. Whole blood was used without fractionation, so all unsorted peripheral T cells were included. Source material: blood. The origin of the receptors is an adult in good health.

This clonotype appeared many times. The V call is TRBV14, the J call TRBJ1-4, with D uncertain. The CDR3 is made up of 17 amino acids. The V end was cut by 4 bases, the J end by 0 bases, with 15 bases between. The germline gives CDR1 SGHDN, CDR2 FVKESK. The CDR3 region is CASSPPIVGSTNEKLFF. The CDR3 nucleotides are TGTGCCAGCAGCCCACCCATTGTGGGGTCAACTAATGAAAAACTGTTTTTT.

This clonotype was seen at least ten times. CDR3 residues: CASSPRLRLGYTF. The DNA of the CDR3 is TGTGCCAGCAGTCCAAGACTCAGACTTGGCTACACCTTC. The chain is built from TRBV27 and TRBJ1-2, with D unclear. The length of the CDR3 is 13 residues. Trimming pared 5 bases from V and 7 bases from J, leaving 14 bases between. CDR1 is MNHEY, CDR2 SMNVEV, per germline (reference sequence).

This clonotype turned up a few times. V gene TRBV7-3 combines with J gene TRBJ2-7; 9 bases match TRBD1. Losses at the gene ends were 5 bases for V and 3 bases for J; bases not matched to a gene: 17. This CDR3 comprises 18 residues. CDR1 and CDR2 from the germline V gene are SGHTA and FQGTGA. The CDR3 loop is CASSLRPGQGLVSYEQYF. In nucleotides, the CDR3 is TGTGCCAGCAGCCTACGGCCGGGACAGGGTCTTGTAAGCTACGAGCAGTACTTC.

This clonotype came up many times. J is TRBJ1-1 and V is TRBV29-1; D gene ambiguous. CDR1 and CDR2 from the germline V gene are SQVTM and ANQGSEA. The CDR3 runs to 12 residues. The ends were cut back, 6 bases at V and 3 bases at J, with 11 bases in the middle. The CDR3 DNA reads as TGCAGCGTCTTCGCCGTAGACACTGAAGCTTTCTTT. It yields the protein CSVFAVDTEAFF.

Many counts were recorded for this clonotype. The J gene is TRBJ1-1, the V gene TRBV20-1, with 7 bases matching TRBD1. Germline loops: CDR1 DFQATT, CDR2 SNEGSKA (reference sequence). The CDR3 runs 13 residues. Trimming at V came to 8 bases and at J to 11 bases, leaving 17 bases not matched to a gene. CDR3 residues: CSPWGRGYNRAFF. The CDR3, as DNA: TGCAGTCCATGGGGCAGGGGGTACAATAGGGCTTTCTTT.

In its sample, this clonotype was seen many times. The rearrangement joins TRBV27 to TRBJ2-3, with a possible D match to TRBD1 (6 bases). The CDR3 consists of 16 residues. V was clipped by 4 bases and J by 0 bases, with 14 bases between them. Germline assignment: CDR1 MNHEY and CDR2 SMNVEV (reference sequence). The CDR3 coding sequence is TGTGCCAGCAGTTACCGACAGGTGTTAAGCACAGATACGCAGTATTTT. Translation gives CASSYRQVLSTDTQYF.

In its sample, this clonotype was seen many times. The chain carries TRBV7-6 and TRBJ2-1; D uncertain. Trimming took off 5 bases at V and 8 bases at J, with 22 bases between the two ends. CDR1 and CDR2 (germline): SGHVS, FNYEAQ. The CDR3 is 16 amino acids. CDR3 in amino acids: CASSPRPVPFGDEQFF. Here the CDR3 DNA reads TGTGCCAGCAGCCCCCGACCGGTGCCTTTCGGCGATGAGCAGTTCTTC.

This clonotype was seen at least ten times. The chain has TRBV7-2 and TRBJ2-7; unclear D gene. This CDR3 region has 15 residues. Trimming pared 2 bases from V and 4 bases from J, leaving 15 bases between. Germline values: CDR1 SGHTA, CDR2 FQGNSA. The CDR3 DNA reads TGTGCCAGCAGCTTATCGGGCATGCCAAGTTACGAGCAGTACTTC. This encodes CASSLSGMPSYEQYF.

The chain is built from TRBV6-6 and TRBJ1-5, with no clear D. V lost 0 bases and J lost 6, with 12 bases in between. This CDR3 is built from 15 residues. CDR1 is MNHNY, CDR2 SVGAGI, per germline (reference sequence). DNA of the CDR3: TGTGCCAGCAGTTACTCTCCGTCGGCGCCTCAGCCCCAGCATTTT. Its translation: CASSYSPSAPQPQHF.

This clonotype was recorded at least ten times. The chain employs TRBV6-1 and TRBJ2-4; D not certain. The V end lost 2 bases, the J end lost 0 bases, and 8 bases lay between the germline ends. Germline CDR1 and CDR2: MNHNS and SASEGT. This CDR3 is built from 15 residues. For the CDR3, the DNA is TGTGCCAGCAGTGAACTGGGTTTAGCCAAAAACATTCAGTACTTC. Amino acid sequence: CASSELGLAKNIQYF.

In its sample, this clonotype was seen many times. This sequence joins TRBV20-1 and TRBJ2-3; TRBD1 agrees at 12 bases. V dropped 3 bases and J dropped 3; count of bases not matched to a gene: 7. Germline V gene sequence: CDR1 DFQATT, CDR2 SNEGSKA (reference sequence). This CDR3 is 16 amino acids long. The CDR3 DNA reads TGCAGTGCTAGTACAGGGACAGGGGGCTTGACAGATACGCAGTATTTT. Its protein is CSASTGTGGLTDTQYF.

This clonotype occurred many times. This chain links TRBV12-3 or TRBV12-4 with TRBJ2-1, with D maybe TRBD2 (7 bases). Trimming left V 0 bases short and J 6 bases short, with 9 bases between. The CDR3 runs to 14 residues. The CDR3 DNA follows: TGTGCCAGCAGTTTAGCGGGGGGGCCCAATGAGCAGTTCTTC. Translating it yields CASSLAGGPNEQFF.

A few counts support this clonotype. J is TRBJ1-1 and V is TRBV6-6, with 8 bases lining up with TRBD1. The CDR3 runs to 16 residues. V shed 6 bases and J 4 bases; nucleotides not matched to a gene: 13. Germline lookup yields CDR1 MNHNY and CDR2 SVGAGI (reference sequence). The CDR3 is CASSPLPPDRGTEAFF. CDR3 nucleotide sequence: TGTGCCAGCAGCCCCCTCCCCCCTGACAGGGGCACTGAAGCTTTCTTT.

This clonotype has a count of ten or more. The V and J genes are TRBV5-4 and TRBJ1-1; 9 bases agree with TRBD1. The junction had 7 bases not matched to a gene; V was cut back by 3 bases and J by 7 bases. The CDR3 is 14 residues long. Per the germline V gene, CDR1 is SGHNT and CDR2 is YYREEE (reference sequence). DNA of the CDR3: TGTGCCAGCAGCTCAACGGGACAGGGTGGTGAAGCTTTCTTT. Translation gives CASSSTGQGGEAFF.

Notes on this clonotype: A much larger clonotype is one base distant, so this may be a read error. The chain is built from TRBV6-1 and TRBJ1-1, with no clear D. This CDR3 region has 13 residues. V gave up 0 bases and J gave up 9 bases, with 11 bases separating them. Germline loops: CDR1 MNHNS, CDR2 SASEGT. CDR3 loop: CASSEAHRGKAFF. The CDR3 DNA reads as TGTGCCAGCAGTGAAGCACACCGCGGGAAAGCTTTCTTT.

This clonotype was observed at least ten times. CDR3 coding DNA: TGTGCCAGCAGCTCCGGGACTGTTACTAATGAAAAACTGTTTTTT. It codes for CASSSGTVTNEKLFF. This sequence joins TRBV7-9 and TRBJ1-4, with D possibly being TRBD1 (5 bases). Trimming stripped 4 bases from V and 2 bases from J, with 11 bases between. The CDR3 is 15 amino acids. CDR1 is SEHNR and CDR2 is FQNEAQ in the germline V gene (reference sequence).

This clonotype was counted at least ten times. The chain uses TRBV5-5 and TRBJ2-7; 9 nucleotides match TRBD2. J gave up 2 bases and V 0 bases, and 6 bases lay outside the gene matches. This CDR3 has 16 residues. Germline assignment: CDR1 SGHKS and CDR2 YYEKEE (reference sequence). The CDR3 here is CASSLAGTSRTYEQYF. The CDR3 bases are TGTGCCAGCAGCTTGGCCGGGACTAGCCGCACCTACGAGCAGTACTTC.

This clonotype has at least ten counts. V is TRBV6-5 and J is TRBJ2-3; D gene uncertain. Deletions cut 2 bases from V and 6 bases from J, with 18 bases between. This CDR3 comprises 16 residues. From germline, CDR1 is MNHEY and CDR2 SVGAGI. CDR3 in amino acids: CASSYHIRGTRDTQYF. In DNA form, the CDR3 reads TGTGCCAGCAGTTACCATATCAGAGGCACGCGGGATACGCAGTATTTT.

This clonotype showed up just a few times. V usage is TRBV29-1 and J usage is TRBJ1-2, with 7 bases aligning to TRBD1. V lost 6 bases to trimming and J lost 2 bases; unmatched junction nucleotides: 9. Germline assignment: CDR1 SQVTM and CDR2 ANQGSEA. This CDR3 has 14 amino acids. This chain's CDR3 is CSVLPTGSNYGYTF. DNA for the CDR3: TGCAGCGTCCTACCGACAGGGTCGAACTATGGCTACACCTTC.

This clonotype was observed at least ten times. V gene TRBV6-5 combines with J gene TRBJ1-2; possibly TRBD1 for D (5 bases). The V gene's germline CDR1 is MNHEY and CDR2 SVGAGI. The germline V and J ends were trimmed by 2 bases and 3 bases, with 16 bases remaining between them. This CDR3 contains 16 residues. The CDR3 region is CASSYHLSGTDYGYTF. CDR3 DNA: TGTGCCAGCAGTTACCACCTCTCCGGGACGGACTATGGCTACACCTTC.

Only a few counts were recorded for this clonotype. This chain links TRBV7-8 with TRBJ2-7, with TRBD1 identical over 7 bases. The length of the CDR3 is 15 residues. Trimming took 4 bases from V and 0 from J; bases not matched to a gene: 6. Germline CDR1 is SGHVS and CDR2 is FQNEAQ. CDR3 sequence: CASSSDRLSSYEQYF. The CDR3 coding sequence is TGTGCCAGCAGCTCGGACAGGCTGAGCTCCTACGAGCAGTACTTC.

The CDR3 is CSARDSGGGPPGSYNEQFF. Written as DNA, the CDR3 is TGCAGTGCTAGAGATAGTGGCGGGGGGCCCCCCGGCTCCTACAATGAGCAGTTCTTC. The chain carries TRBV20-1 and TRBJ2-1; 8 positions agree with TRBD2. Trimming at V came to 0 bases and at J to 0 bases, leaving 13 bases not matched to a gene. CDR3 length: 19 residues. Germline V CDR1 and CDR2: DFQATT, SNEGSKA (reference sequence).

This clonotype was detected ten times or more. V usage is TRBV5-5 and J usage is TRBJ1-5; TRBD1 might be the D (6 bases). Germline CDR1 and CDR2: SGHKS and YYEKEE (reference sequence). Trimming stripped 0 bases from V and 9 bases from J, with 16 bases between. The CDR3 has 15 residues. The CDR3 loop is CASSLGTDLGWPQHF. In nucleotides, the CDR3 is TGTGCCAGCAGCTTGGGGACAGATCTAGGGTGGCCCCAGCATTTT.

This clonotype was seen repeatedly, ten times or more. The chain is built from TRBV28 and TRBJ1-1; D may be TRBD1 (6 bases). The ends were cut back, 5 bases at V and 2 bases at J, with 15 bases in the middle. Germline V gives CDR1 MDHEN, CDR2 SYDVKM. The CDR3 length is 15 residues. The CDR3: CASSPLLQGNTEAFF. The CDR3 region has the DNA TGTGCCAGCAGTCCCTTACTACAGGGAAACACTGAAGCTTTCTTT. Full variable domain (outside the CDR3, taken from reference TRBV28 and TRBJ1-1): DVKVTQSSRYLVKRTGEKVFLECVQDMDHENMFWYRQDPGLGLRLIYFSYDVKMKEKGDIPEGYSVSREKKERFSLILESASTNQTSMYLCASSPLLQGNTEAFFGQGTRLTVV.

This clonotype was seen a few times. J is TRBJ1-6 and V is TRBV6-5, with D perhaps TRBD1 (6 bases). CDR1 is MNHEY, CDR2 SVGAGI, per germline. The CDR3 runs to 21 residues. With 2 bases removed from V and 7 bases from J, the gap between germline ends came to 30 bases. DNA of the CDR3: TGTGCCAGCAGTTACCTTCGCGAGGGCTTTTTATCGACAGGAGGCAATTCACCCCTCCACTTT. Its translation: CASSYLREGFLSTGGNSPLHF.

This clonotype was seen ten or more times. This chain joins TRBV6-6 and TRBJ1-2; TRBD1 might be the D (5 bases). The CDR3 sequence is 15 residues long. The germline V and J ends were trimmed by 0 bases and 7 bases, with 15 bases remaining between them. The germline gives CDR1 MNHNY, CDR2 SVGAGI (reference sequence). For the CDR3, the DNA is TGTGCCAGCAGTTACTCGATAAGAGGGGAGAGTGGCTACACCTTC. Translation gives CASSYSIRGESGYTF.

This clonotype was seen ten or more times. The chain has TRBV9 and TRBJ1-1; D gene ambiguous. CDR1 is SGDLS, CDR2 YYNGEE, per germline. The V end lost 4 bases, the J end lost 2 bases, and 12 bases lay between the germline ends. This CDR3 is 14 amino acids long. The CDR3 region is CASSREAFNTEAFF. In DNA form, the CDR3 reads TGTGCCAGCAGCCGGGAGGCCTTTAACACTGAAGCTTTCTTT.

This clonotype has at least ten counts. The chain employs TRBV9 and TRBJ1-6, with D perhaps TRBD1 (5 bases). The ends were cut back, 0 bases at V and 0 bases at J, with 7 bases in the middle. The CDR3 has 16 residues. Germline values: CDR1 SGDLS, CDR2 YYNGEE. The CDR3 loop reads CASSVAQGSYNSPLHF. CDR3 sequence (DNA): TGTGCCAGCAGCGTAGCTCAGGGCTCCTATAATTCACCCCTCCACTTT.

This clonotype is classed as medium-sized (0.01 to 0.1%). The chain uses TRBV20-1 and TRBJ1-1; TRBD1 matches at 9 bases. Losses at the gene ends were 2 bases for V and 0 bases for J; bases not matched to a gene: 7. Germline values: CDR1 DFQATT, CDR2 SNEGSKA (reference sequence). This CDR3 contains 16 residues. The CDR3 nucleotides are TGCAGTGCTAGACGCGGGACAGGGACTATGAACACTGAAGCTTTCTTT. Its protein is CSARRGTGTMNTEAFF.